This TCR beta chain is drawn from a study of T cell repertoires in aging, cancer and after chemotherapy. Study-wide background: The full dataset contained roughly 9 million TCR reads. General observations from the study: In each cancer cohort, median generation probability increased across chemotherapy, suggesting thymic output rebounded. In healthy donors, age-related TCR diversity loss mainly reflected lost richness.

A mixed TRB-A/B primer pool amplified rearranged TRB by multiplex touch-down PCR. TCRdb recomputed calls from the multiplex PCR reads with MiXCR, one row per CDR3 protein. Here the sample spans thousands of distinct CDR3 sequences, 20% to 30% being singletons. This clonotype was seen a few times. What it recognizes is unknown. The template was genomic DNA from peripheral blood, not RNA. The sample consisted of blood. This TCR was recovered from a human donor with a solid tumor.

The CDR3 spells CASSQGPGPTPYEQYF. In DNA form, the CDR3 reads TGCGCCAGCAGCCAAGGGCCGGGACCCACCCCCTACGAGCAGTACTTC. This sequence joins TRBV4-3 and TRBJ2-7; D tentatively reads TRBD1 or TRBD2 (5 bases each). This CDR3 contains 16 residues. CDR1 LGHNA and CDR2 YSLEER come from the germline V gene. V lost 1 base to trimming and J lost 2 bases, with 15 bases between them.